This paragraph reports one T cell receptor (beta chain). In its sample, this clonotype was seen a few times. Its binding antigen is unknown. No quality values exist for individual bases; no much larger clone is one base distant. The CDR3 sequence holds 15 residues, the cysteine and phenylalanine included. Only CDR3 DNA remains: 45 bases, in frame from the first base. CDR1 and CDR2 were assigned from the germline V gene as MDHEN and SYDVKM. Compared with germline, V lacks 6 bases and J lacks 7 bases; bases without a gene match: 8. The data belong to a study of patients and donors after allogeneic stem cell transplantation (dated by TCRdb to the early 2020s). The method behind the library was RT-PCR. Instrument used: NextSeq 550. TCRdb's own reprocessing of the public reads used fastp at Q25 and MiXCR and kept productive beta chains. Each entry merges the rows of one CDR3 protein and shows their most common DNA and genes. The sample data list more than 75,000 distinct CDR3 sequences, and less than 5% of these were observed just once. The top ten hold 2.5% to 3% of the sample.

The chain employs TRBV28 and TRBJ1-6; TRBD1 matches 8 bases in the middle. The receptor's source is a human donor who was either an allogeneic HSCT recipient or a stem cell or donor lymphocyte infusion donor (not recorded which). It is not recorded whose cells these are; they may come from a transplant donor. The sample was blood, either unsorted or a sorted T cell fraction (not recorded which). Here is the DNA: TGTGCCAGCAGCGAAAGGACAGGGCCGAATTCACCCCTCCACTTT. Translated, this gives CASSERTGPNSPLHF.